The 29 T cell receptor beta chains below were found in one sample sequenced in a study of T cells expressing NK-cell markers. For each CDR3 protein, TCRdb gives one entry from its re-call of the 5' RACE reads, without DNA. The sample's table shows roughly 380,000 distinct CDR3 sequences. Sequenced: blood T cells: a sorted CD56 or NKG2C T cell subset, CD4+ or CD8+ T cells, or bulk PBMC T cells (not recorded which). These receptors were obtained from a man between 18 and 69 years old in good health.

V usage is TRBV12-3 or TRBV12-4 and J usage is TRBJ2-2; lacking DNA, the TRBD1 call made by TCRdb goes unchecked. The CDR3 consists of 16 residues. CDR3 sequence reads: CASTLGLGGNTGELFF.

This chain joins TRBV3-1 and TRBJ2-7. CDR3 length equals 15 residues. Germline V gene lookup returns CDR1 LGHDT and CDR2 YNNKEL (reference sequence). CDR3 residues: CASSQGPTPAHEQYF.

The V call is TRBV7-9, the J call TRBJ1-2; TCRdb outputs TRBD1, but without DNA this stays unchecked. The V gene's germline CDR1 is SEHNR and CDR2 FQNEAQ (reference sequence). The CDR3 sequence is 17 residues long. CDR3 loop: CASSYGPGQVLGYGYTF.

This chain uses TRBV6-5 with TRBJ2-4; TCRdb's assignment of TRBD2 cannot be checked, as there is no DNA. The length of the CDR3 is 16 residues. Germline V gives CDR1 MNHEY, CDR2 SVGAGI. CDR3 amino acids: CASSYVLAGLKNIQYF.

The chain has TRBV3-1 and TRBJ2-7; TCRdb gives TRBD2 as the D gene, but with no DNA this cannot be confirmed. Germline V gene lookup returns CDR1 LGHDT and CDR2 YNNKEL (reference sequence). The CDR3 is made up of 16 amino acids. The CDR3 spells CASSQDPRGGNYEQYF.

The gene calls are TRBV29-1 and TRBJ1-1; the D call of TRBD1 rests on TCRdb alone, since no DNA is present to check it. This CDR3 has 13 residues. The V gene's germline CDR1 is SQVTM and CDR2 ANQGSEA. CDR3: CSVVTGGGTEAFF.

This chain joins TRBV5-1 and TRBJ2-7; TCRdb outputs TRBD1, but without DNA this stays unchecked. The CDR3 has 15 amino acids. Germline V lookup: CDR1 SGHRS, CDR2 YFSETQ. CDR3 sequence: CASSLGQGAIAEQYF.

The V gene is TRBV5-1, the J gene TRBJ2-2; the D call from TCRdb, TRBD1, cannot be confirmed without DNA. The CDR3 loop spans 13 amino acids. Germline lookup yields CDR1 SGHRS and CDR2 YFSETQ. The CDR3 loop is CASRTQGAGELFF. The whole variable domain, filled in from reference TRBV5-1 and TRBJ2-2, reads KAGVTQTPRYLIKTRGQQVTLSCSPISGHRSVSWYQQTPGQGLQFLFEYFSETQRNKGNFPGRFSGRQFSNSRSEMNVSTLELGDSALYLCASRTQGAGELFFGEGSRLTVL.

The genes are TRBV3-1 and TRBJ2-1; as DNA is missing, the TRBD1 call by TCRdb cannot be tested. Germline V gene sequence: CDR1 LGHDT, CDR2 YNNKEL (reference sequence). The length of the CDR3 is 16 residues. The CDR3 here is CASSQDRAGVFNEQFF.

The CDR3 spells CASSRGLSLGIGELFF. V is TRBV27 and J is TRBJ2-2; TCRdb's assignment of TRBD2 cannot be checked, as there is no DNA. Germline loops: CDR1 MNHEY, CDR2 SMNVEV (reference sequence). CDR3 length: 16 amino acids.

V is TRBV29-1 and J is TRBJ2-6; TCRdb calls TRBD1, which cannot be checked without DNA. CDR1 and CDR2 (germline): SQVTM, ANQGSEA. The CDR3 totals 18 residues. The CDR3 here is CSVEGPGYTSSGANVLTF.

The J gene is TRBJ2-1, the V gene TRBV29-1; TCRdb indicates TRBD2, and absent DNA this call remains unverified. The germline V gene encodes CDR1 SQVTM and CDR2 ANQGSEA. CDR3 size: 15 residues. The CDR3 sequence: CSVVSGGWLGDEQFF.

The V and J genes are TRBV20-1 and TRBJ1-5; TCRdb reports TRBD1, a call that lacks DNA to check it against. Germline CDR1 reads DFQATT; CDR2 reads SNEGSKA (reference sequence). The CDR3 totals 15 residues. The CDR3 sequence: CSALRGTGSNQPQHF.

The chain carries TRBV5-4 and TRBJ2-1; as DNA is missing, the TRBD1 call by TCRdb cannot be tested. This CDR3 region has 17 residues. Germline lookup yields CDR1 SGHNT and CDR2 YYREEE (reference sequence). The CDR3 loop reads CASSSSPYRGSYNEQFF.

V and J are TRBV21-1 and TRBJ2-7; TCRdb picks TRBD1, but there is no DNA to check that call. TRBV21-1 is an annotated pseudogene. This CDR3 region has 20 residues. The CDR3 sequence is CASSAQDNLIRAPGGSEQYF.

The chain uses TRBV24-1 and TRBJ2-3; the D call of TRBD1 rests on TCRdb alone, since no DNA is present to check it. The CDR3 runs to 14 residues. CDR1 and CDR2 from the germline V gene are KGHDR and SFDVKD. CDR3 sequence: CATRRTGGTDTQYF.

This sequence joins TRBV7-9 and TRBJ2-1; lacking DNA, the TRBD1 call made by TCRdb goes unchecked. The germline gives CDR1 SEHNR, CDR2 FQNEAQ (reference sequence). The CDR3 is made up of 17 amino acids. CDR3 loop: CASSPRAGQGINNEQFF.

The rearrangement links TRBV10-3 to TRBJ1-1; lacking DNA, the TRBD1 call made by TCRdb goes unchecked. Per the germline V gene, CDR1 is ENHRY and CDR2 is SYGVKD. The CDR3 contains 13 residues. The CDR3 sequence: CATHQGAGTEAFF.

V usage is TRBV20-1 and J usage is TRBJ1-2; TCRdb lists TRBD1, though no DNA is available to test this call. This CDR3 region has 13 residues. The germline gives CDR1 DFQATT, CDR2 SNEGSKA (reference sequence). The CDR3: CSIKQGNDYGYTF.

J is TRBJ1-5 and V is TRBV7-9; the D call from TCRdb, TRBD1, cannot be confirmed without DNA. This CDR3 has 14 amino acids. Per the germline V gene, CDR1 is SEHNR and CDR2 is FQNEAQ (reference sequence). CDR3 amino acids: CASSLGQNNQPQHF.

V gene TRBV3-1 combines with J gene TRBJ1-5. The CDR3 spans 16 residues. CDR1 and CDR2 from the germline V gene are LGHDT and YNNKEL (reference sequence). The CDR3 here is CASSQGGRGSSQPQHF.

The V call is TRBV20-1, the J call TRBJ2-7; TCRdb designates TRBD1, a call that cannot be tested without DNA. The germline gives CDR1 DFQATT, CDR2 SNEGSKA (reference sequence). The CDR3 spans 16 residues. CDR3 amino acids: CSASDLPGPQDYEQYF.

J is TRBJ2-7 and V is TRBV25-1; TCRdb's D gene call, TRBD2, goes unchecked for lack of DNA. The CDR3 is 16 amino acids. Per the germline V gene, CDR1 is MGHDK and CDR2 is SYGVNS. CDR3 loop: CASSEHSGGASYEQYF.

The chain uses TRBV12-3 or TRBV12-4 and TRBJ2-7; without DNA, the TCRdb call of TRBD2 cannot be checked. CDR3 length: 14 amino acids. CDR3 region: CASSLAGLGYEQYF.

The chain combines TRBV5-1 with TRBJ1-1; TCRdb reports TRBD1, a call that lacks DNA to check it against. CDR3 length equals 15 residues. CDR1 is SGHRS, CDR2 YFSETQ, per germline. The CDR3 is CASSPGGTGAHKAFF.

J is TRBJ1-2 and V is TRBV6-1. The CDR3 contains 14 residues. Germline loops: CDR1 MNHNS, CDR2 SASEGT. The CDR3 spells CASVGSRVVYGYTF.

The gene calls are TRBV12-3 or TRBV12-4 and TRBJ2-7. This CDR3 region has 14 residues. CDR3 protein: CASSSALGYYEQYF.

This chain uses TRBV5-1 with TRBJ2-3. Germline V gene sequence: CDR1 SGHRS, CDR2 YFSETQ. This CDR3 region has 14 residues. Here the CDR3 reads CASSLALATDTQYF.

V is TRBV20-1 and J is TRBJ1-6. Germline V lookup: CDR1 DFQATT, CDR2 SNEGSKA (reference sequence). The CDR3 totals 17 residues. CDR3 residues: CSASWALPSSYNSPLHF.